What follows are 22 T cell receptor beta chains derived from one specimen sequenced in a study of human versus mouse CDR3 diversity and MHC coevolution. Clones were read by immunoSEQ multiplex PCR, and TCRdb kept only the in-frame ones, dropping some. Among 45,000 to 75,000 clones listed, around 94% were seen once. The sample consisted of naive CD4+ T cells from blood. Subset: CD45RO-negative CD62L-positive naive CD4 T cells. These receptors came from a person between 55 and 69 years old in good health.

This clone was detected once. DNA of the CDR3: TGTGCCAGCAGCGCCCGCCGGGACACAGACTATGGCTACACCTTC. Translated, it gives CASSARRDTDYGYTF. The rearrangement uses TRBV11-1 and TRBJ1-2; maybe TRBD1 (6 bases). Germline V gene data show CDR1 as SGHAT and CDR2 as FQDESV (reference sequence). There are 15 residues in the CDR3. V lost 5 bases and J lost 3, with 16 bases in between.

J is TRBJ2-7 and V is TRBV5-1; 9 bases align to TRBD2. V trimming: 4 bases; J trimming: 5 bases; junction bases outside the gene matches: 10. The CDR3 runs to 15 residues. CDR1 SGHRS and CDR2 YFSETQ come from the germline V gene. CDR3 region: CASSLSMAGGHEQYF. The CDR3 DNA reads TGCGCCAGCAGCCTTTCCATGGCGGGAGGGCACGAGCAGTACTTC.

This chain links TRBV5-1 with TRBJ2-7; TRBD2 aligns across 7 bases. The germline gives CDR1 SGHRS, CDR2 YFSETQ. Trimming at V came to 3 bases and at J to 6 bases, leaving 18 bases not matched to a gene. The CDR3 spans 17 residues. CDR3 nucleotide sequence: TGCGCCAGCAGCTATGGGGGGGGGTCGATCGTAAAGGGCGAGCAGTACTTC. As protein: CASSYGGGSIVKGEQYF. Variable domain in full (rest from reference TRBV5-1 and TRBJ2-7): KAGVTQTPRYLIKTRGQQVTLSCSPISGHRSVSWYQQTPGQGLQFLFEYFSETQRNKGNFPGRFSGRQFSNSRSEMNVSTLELGDSALYLCASSYGGGSIVKGEQYFGPGTRLTVT.

V usage is TRBV30 and J usage is TRBJ2-7, with a weak D call TRBD1 (5 bases). CDR1 and CDR2 from the germline V gene are GTSNPN and SVGIG (reference sequence). Trimming removed 2 bases from V and 5 bases from J, with 13 bases in between. The CDR3 is 13 residues long. The CDR3, as DNA: TGTGCCTGGAGTTCGTACTTAGGGGACGAGCAGTACTTC. Translation gives CAWSSYLGDEQYF.

The rearrangement links TRBV18 to TRBJ2-3; TRBD2 aligns across 9 bases. Germline V lookup: CDR1 KGHSH, CDR2 LQKENI. V trimming: 8 bases; J trimming: 4 bases; junction bases outside the gene matches: 10. This CDR3 contains 15 residues. The CDR3 nucleotides are TGTGCCAGCGGAAGCATGCGGGAGGGCCCAGATACGCAGTATTTT. This encodes CASGSMREGPDTQYF.

Only one count was recorded for this clone. This chain uses TRBV9 with TRBJ2-5; D possibly corresponds to TRBD2 (7 bases). Germline V gene sequence: CDR1 SGDLS, CDR2 YYNGEE. The CDR3 is made up of 15 amino acids. Trimming stripped 6 bases from V and 4 bases from J, with 19 bases between. The CDR3 is CASTRGGESRETQYF. The CDR3 nucleotides are TGTGCCAGCACTAGGGGGGGGGAGTCGAGAGAGACCCAGTACTTC.

V usage is TRBV6-1 and J usage is TRBJ2-5; a weak D match, TRBD1 (9 bases). V was pared by 4 bases and J by 9 bases, with 24 bases between. The CDR3 has 16 residues. Germline V CDR1 and CDR2: MNHNS, SASEGT. The CDR3 bases are TGTGCCAGCAGTGCCCTTTTCACAGGGGGCGGGGGGCCCCAGTACTTC. Its translation is CASSALFTGGGGPQYF.

This clone has just one count. The chain uses TRBV5-6 and TRBJ2-6, with 8 bases lining up with TRBD1. Germline CDR1 SGHDT, CDR2 YYEEEE. After removal of 4 bases from V and 0 bases from J, the junction contained 9 bases not matched to a gene. The CDR3 extends over 18 amino acids. For the CDR3, the DNA is TGTGCCAGCAGCCCACGGGACAGGCAACCCTCTGGGGCCAACGTCCTGACTTTC. It is translated as CASSPRDRQPSGANVLTF. Using reference TRBV5-6 and TRBJ2-6 for the parts outside the CDR3, the full variable domain is DAGVTQSPTHLIKTRGQQVTLRCSPKSGHDTVSWYQQALGQGPQFIFQYYEEEERQRGNFPDRFSGHQFPNYSSELNVNALLLGDSALYLCASSPRDRQPSGANVLTFGAGSRLTVL.

The chain recombines TRBV5-1 with TRBJ2-7; D might be TRBD1 (6 bases). This CDR3 is 15 amino acids long. The V gene's germline CDR1 is SGHRS and CDR2 YFSETQ. V was cut by 0 bases and J by 2 bases, with 12 bases left in between. The CDR3 spells CASSLGTALTYEQYF. CDR3 DNA: TGCGCCAGCAGCTTGGGGACAGCTTTGACCTACGAGCAGTACTTC.

The chain combines TRBV27 with TRBJ2-7; TRBD2 aligns across 9 bases. Germline V gene data show CDR1 as MNHEY and CDR2 as SMNVEV (reference sequence). Trimming removed 6 bases from V and 2 bases from J; junction bases left unmatched: 5. CDR3 length: 14 amino acids. The CDR3 loop reads CASRPSGITYEQYF. CDR3 DNA: TGTGCCAGCAGACCTAGCGGGATTACCTACGAGCAGTACTTC.

The chain recombines TRBV2 with TRBJ2-2; 9 bases line up with TRBD1. The junction had 15 bases not matched to a gene; V was cut back by 6 bases and J by 7 bases. Germline CDR1 and CDR2: SNHLY and FYNNEI. There are 17 residues in the CDR3. CDR3 amino acids: CASRDALGTGQSGELFF. CDR3 in DNA: TGTGCCAGCAGGGACGCCCTCGGGACAGGGCAGAGCGGGGAGCTGTTTTTT.

This rearrangement joins TRBV19 to TRBJ2-7, with 7 bases identical to TRBD1. Germline V gene data show CDR1 as LNHDA and CDR2 as SQIVND (reference sequence). The V segment lost 5 bases and the J segment 4 bases; nucleotides outside the gene matches: 8. The CDR3 totals 14 residues. The CDR3 DNA reads TGTGCCAGTAGTTCCGGGACAGTCCCTTACGAGCAGTACTTC. Translated, it gives CASSSGTVPYEQYF.

The chain uses TRBV11-2 and TRBJ2-3; 8 bases are shared with TRBD2. Germline V gene sequence: CDR1 SGHAT, CDR2 FQNNGV. This CDR3 comprises 17 residues. After removal of 4 bases from V and 4 bases from J, the junction contained 13 bases not matched to a gene. CDR3 nucleotide sequence: TGTGCCAGCAGCTCTGTCTCGCGGGGGGTCGTGGCAGATACGCAGTATTTT. This encodes CASSSVSRGVVADTQYF.

The chain links TRBV16 to TRBJ1-1; D is undetermined. V lost 8 bases and J lost 4, with 14 bases in between. CDR1 and CDR2 (germline): KGHSY, FQNENV. CDR3 length equals 13 residues. The CDR3 region has the DNA TGTGCCAGCCTGTGGAGGGCGGGCACTGAAGCTTTCTTT. This encodes CASLWRAGTEAFF.

This chain links TRBV27 with TRBJ1-1; D not certain. This CDR3 has 16 amino acids. Germline CDR1 reads MNHEY; CDR2 reads SMNVEV (reference sequence). Trimming cost V 5 bases and J 3 bases, with 19 bases left between them. CDR3 residues: CASSPLVIERDTEAFF. The CDR3 coding sequence is TGTGCCAGCAGTCCACTCGTAATCGAGAGGGACACTGAAGCTTTCTTT.

The CDR3 loop reads CASSLRQAYGYTF. CDR3 in DNA: TGTGCCAGCAGTTTAAGACAGGCCTATGGCTACACCTTC. The chain couples TRBV5-5 to TRBJ1-2, with TRBD1 as a possible D gene (6 bases). Germline CDR1 reads SGHKS; CDR2 reads YYEKEE (reference sequence). V dropped 5 bases and J dropped 4 bases, with 12 bases sitting between them. This CDR3 is 13 amino acids long.

J is TRBJ2-5 and V is TRBV2, with 9 bases aligning to TRBD1. The CDR3 totals 17 residues. Germline-derived CDR1 and CDR2 are SNHLY and FYNNEI. Unmatched junction bases numbered 14, after V lost 4 bases and J lost 5 bases. The CDR3 DNA reads TGTGCCAGCAGTGTAAACCCGGGACAGGGTGTGCGGGAGACCCAGTACTTC. Protein sequence: CASSVNPGQGVRETQYF.

The chain carries TRBV30 and TRBJ2-7; TRBD2 matches at 7 bases. The V and J ends lost 0 bases and 3 bases, in that order; junction bases with no gene match: 14. The CDR3 spans 17 residues. Germline V lookup: CDR1 GTSNPN, CDR2 SVGIG (reference sequence). The CDR3 spells CAWSVQGLVTDGYEQYF. CDR3 coding DNA: TGTGCCTGGAGTGTACAAGGACTAGTCACCGACGGCTACGAGCAGTACTTC.

J is TRBJ2-1 and V is TRBV7-2, with 13 positions matching TRBD2. The germline V gene encodes CDR1 SGHTA and CDR2 FQGNSA. The length of the CDR3 is 16 residues. Trimming cost V 4 bases and J 9 bases; bases outside gene matches: 9. As DNA, the CDR3 is TGTGCCAGCAGCTCCCCTCCGGGACTAGCGGGGAGTGAGCAGTTCTTC. Residues: CASSSPPGLAGSEQFF.

The J gene is TRBJ2-7, the V gene TRBV6-6; D perhaps matches TRBD1 (6 bases). The CDR3 length is 14 residues. Germline V gene data show CDR1 as MNHNY and CDR2 as SVGAGI (reference sequence). The ends were cut back, 1 base at V and 4 bases at J, with 11 bases in the middle. The CDR3 DNA sequence: TGTGCCAGCAGTTACTTAGGACAGACGTACGAGCAGTACTTC. The encoded protein is CASSYLGQTYEQYF.

V usage is TRBV19 and J usage is TRBJ2-2; the match to TRBD2 covers 11 bases. The trim removed 10 bases at V and 1 base at J, leaving 5 bases unmatched. This CDR3 has 15 amino acids. The germline V gene has CDR1 LNHDA and CDR2 SQIVND (reference sequence). For the CDR3, the DNA is TGTGCCACCTCAGGACTAGCGGGGAACACCGGGGAGCTGTTTTTT. Protein: CATSGLAGNTGELFF.

The chain uses TRBV11-3 and TRBJ2-3; 12 bases line up with TRBD2. The CDR3 extends over 18 amino acids. The trim removed 5 bases at V and 0 bases at J, leaving 9 bases unmatched. CDR1 and CDR2 (germline): SGHNT, YENEEA. The CDR3: CASSQRTSGETSTDTQYF. The CDR3 DNA follows: TGTGCCAGCAGCCAAAGGACTAGCGGGGAAACTAGCACAGATACGCAGTATTTT.